The rows below give T cell receptor beta chains drawn from one sample of a study of T-cell reconstitution after alpha-beta-depleted transplantation in children. TCRdb re-analysed the PCR reads in MiXCR, keeping a single row per CDR3 protein. The table has about 300,000 distinct CDR3 sequences, roughly 7.8% seen once. This specimen was peripheral blood, taken 360 days after TCRalphabeta/CD19-depleted stem cell transplant. The receptor set was obtained from a female patient aged 2 to 10 who had a stem cell transplant for Fanconi anemia, so the T cells may come from the graft donor. The CDR3 runs from the conserved cysteine through the conserved F or W. The order of the fields is D gene, V gene, clone size, J gene, CDR3 length, CDR3 protein, CDR3 DNA. The D gene is left open where the match is weak. Clone size is not always given. Where it is, it says once, few, many or a class for expanded clones.

TRBD1	TRBV12-3/TRBV12-4	few	TRBJ2-2	16	CASSPIGTGITGELFF	TGTGCCAGCAGTCCCATTGGGACAGGGATCACCGGGGAGCTGTTTTTT
-	TRBV28	-	TRBJ1-2	13	CASSPRGENGYTF	TGTGCCAGCAGCCCTAGGGGGGAAAATGGCTACACCTTC
TRBD1	TRBV30	many	TRBJ2-7	13	CAGDRESFYEQYF	TGTGCCGGGGACAGGGAAAGTTTCTACGAGCAGTACTTC
-	TRBV28	few	TRBJ2-2	14	CASTPGFPGGELFF	TGTGCCAGTACTCCCGGTTTTCCGGGCGGGGAGCTGTTTTTT
-	TRBV7-9	-	TRBJ2-3	16	CASSRRRARSTDTQYF	TGTGCCAGCAGCCGCCGACGGGCCCGGAGCACAGATACGCAGTATTTT
TRBD2	TRBV20-1	many	TRBJ2-7	16	CSASGGGSPISYEQYF	TGCAGTGCTAGTGGGGGGGGGAGCCCCATATCCTACGAGCAGTACTTC
-	TRBV5-6	many	TRBJ2-4	12	CASSLVAGIQYF	TGTGCCAGCAGCTTGGTTGCGGGCATTCAGTACTTC
TRBD1	TRBV20-1	many	TRBJ1-5	16	CSALPYGQGAYQPQHF	TGCAGTGCGCTGCCTTACGGACAGGGTGCTTATCAGCCCCAGCATTTT
-	TRBV20-1	few	TRBJ2-7	13	CSARDSGVTGQYF	TGCAGTGCTAGGGACTCCGGAGTTACTGGGCAGTACTTC
TRBD1	TRBV27	many	TRBJ1-4	13	CASRRQGSEKLFF	TGTGCCAGCAGAAGACAGGGAAGTGAAAAACTGTTTTTT
TRBD2	TRBV7-8	once	TRBJ2-3	16	CASGPEPLAGLSGQYF	TGTGCCAGCGGCCCGGAACCATTAGCGGGGCTGAGTGGGCAGTATTTT
-	TRBV20-1	-	TRBJ1-1	14	CSPLGLTGGTEAFF	TGCAGTCCCCTTGGGTTGACAGGAGGCACTGAAGCTTTCTTT
-	TRBV12-3/TRBV12-4	many	TRBJ1-2	13	CASSFESDYGYTF	TGTGCCAGCAGTTTTGAGTCGGACTATGGCTACACCTTC
-	TRBV6-4	many	TRBJ1-1	13	CASSQEMNTEAFF	TGTGCCAGCAGTCAGGAGATGAACACTGAAGCTTTCTTT
TRBD2	TRBV4-3	many	TRBJ2-1	16	CASSQAIAGGRNEQFF	TGCGCCAGCAGCCAAGCTATAGCGGGGGGACGCAATGAGCAGTTCTTC
TRBD2	TRBV28	many	TRBJ2-5	15	CASTSLTSGVETQYF	TGTGCCAGCACCTCTTTGACTAGCGGGGTTGAGACCCAGTACTTC
-	TRBV5-1	many	TRBJ2-5	15	CASSWQTLYQETQYF	TGCGCCAGCAGCTGGCAGACTCTGTACCAAGAGACCCAGTACTTC
-	TRBV4-1	many	TRBJ2-7	13	CASSQDLRAEQYF	TGCGCCAGCAGCCAAGATCTGAGGGCCGAGCAGTACTTC
TRBD1	TRBV6-5	-	TRBJ2-1	16	CASSPGQGWSYNEQFF	TGTGCCAGCAGCCCGGGACAGGGATGGTCGTACAATGAGCAGTTCTTC
TRBD2	TRBV12-3/TRBV12-4	many	TRBJ2-3	14	CASRWTSGTDTQYF	TGTGCCAGCCGATGGACTAGCGGCACAGATACGCAGTATTTT
-	TRBV6-6	many	TRBJ2-3	13	CASSYGSTDTQYF	TGTGCCAGCAGTTACGGCTCAACAGATACGCAGTATTTT
-	TRBV6-5	many	TRBJ2-7	11	CASRGGYEQYF	TGTGCCAGCAGGGGAGGCTACGAGCAGTACTTC
TRBD1	TRBV20-1	many	TRBJ1-1	13	CSAIPDRYTEAFF	TGCAGTGCTATCCCGGACAGGTACACTGAAGCTTTCTTT
-	TRBV14	-	TRBJ2-2	19	CASSAPPRSGTHFTGELFF	TGTGCCAGCAGCGCCCCCCCTCGTAGTGGGACCCATTTCACCGGGGAGCTGTTTTTT
-	TRBV24-1	many	TRBJ2-2	15	CATSVGTSNTGELFF	TGTGCCACCAGTGTCGGAACTTCGAACACCGGGGAGCTGTTTTTT
TRBD2	TRBV6-4	many	TRBJ2-1	15	CASSDSTSGSNEQFF	TGTGCCAGCAGTGACTCGACTAGCGGGAGCAATGAGCAGTTCTTC
-	TRBV5-1	many	TRBJ2-7	14	CASSFRTVSYEQYF	TGCGCCAGCAGCTTCCGGACAGTGTCCTACGAGCAGTACTTC
-	TRBV6-5	many	TRBJ2-7	14	CASSYHRSPYEQYF	TGTGCCAGCAGTTACCACCGCTCTCCCTACGAGCAGTACTTC
TRBD2	TRBV15	-	TRBJ2-7	19	CATSRDLSGGLAGAYEQYF	TGTGCCACCAGCAGAGATCTGAGTGGAGGGCTAGCGGGAGCCTACGAGCAGTACTTC
-	TRBV20-1	-	TRBJ1-1	13	CSASRGLNTEAFF	TGCAGTGCTAGTCGGGGGTTGAACACTGAAGCTTTCTTT
TRBD1	TRBV7-9	many	TRBJ1-2	17	CASSLRDSTIANYGYTF	TGTGCCAGCAGCCTACGGGACAGCACGATAGCTAACTATGGCTACACCTTC
-	TRBV25-1	many	TRBJ2-2	15	CASSEGGKDTGELFF	TGTGCCAGCAGTGAAGGCGGGAAGGACACCGGGGAGCTGTTTTTT
TRBD1	TRBV7-9	few	TRBJ1-1	14	CASSADRDYTEAFF	TGTGCCAGCAGCGCGGACAGGGATTACACTGAAGCTTTCTTT
TRBD2	TRBV10-3	many	TRBJ2-3	16	CAISATSAISTDTQYF	TGTGCCATCAGTGCTACTAGCGCCATTAGCACAGATACGCAGTATTTT
-	TRBV7-9	many	TRBJ2-1	13	CASSLAVEYEQFF	TGTGCCAGCAGCTTAGCGGTCGAGTATGAGCAGTTCTTC
TRBD2	TRBV7-2	many	TRBJ2-1	15	CASSSRLAGVNEQFF	TGTGCCAGCAGCTCTCGACTAGCGGGGGTCAATGAGCAGTTCTTC
-	TRBV3-1	-	TRBJ1-2	15	CASSQSPGTNYGYTF	TGTGCCAGCAGCCAAAGTCCCGGGACGAACTATGGCTACACCTTC
-	TRBV7-9	many	TRBJ1-1	16	CASSLVHSQGRTEAFF	TGTGCCAGCAGCTTAGTCCATTCACAGGGTAGGACTGAAGCTTTCTTT
-	TRBV20-1	many	TRBJ1-1	15	CSASFAGTWNTEAFF	TGCAGTGCTAGTTTTGCGGGAACTTGGAACACTGAAGCTTTCTTT
-	TRBV6-5	few	TRBJ1-2	12	CASTRGGDGYTF	TGTGCCAGCACCCGCGGGGGGGATGGCTACACCTTC
-	TRBV27	-	TRBJ1-5	14	CASSLRQGNQPQHF	TGTGCCAGCAGTTTACGTCAGGGCAATCAGCCCCAGCATTTT
TRBD2	TRBV5-1	few	TRBJ2-6	16	CASSLKAGGGANVLTF	TGCGCCAGCAGCTTGAAAGCGGGGGGTGGGGCCAACGTCCTGACTTTC
-	TRBV20-1	-	TRBJ1-4	15	CSARAVQGVSEKLFF	TGCAGTGCTAGAGCGGTACAGGGCGTCAGTGAAAAACTGTTTTTT
-	TRBV5-6	-	TRBJ1-2	13	CASSLNPGLGYTF	TGTGCCAGCAGCTTGAACCCAGGGCTGGGCTACACCTTC
-	TRBV29-1	many	TRBJ2-3	12	CIVHKKGDTQYF	TGCATCGTACACAAGAAGGGAGATACGCAGTATTTT
-	TRBV5-1	many	TRBJ1-2	13	CASSHRANYGYTF	TGCGCCAGCAGCCACAGGGCTAACTATGGCTACACCTTC